The present T cell receptor beta chain was sequenced within a study of early T cells in non-severe SARS-CoV-2 infection. Germline CDR1 and CDR2: SGHRS and YFSETQ. The CDR3 contains 16 residues. V was clipped by 0 bases and J by 6 bases; unmatched bases: 10. General observations from the study: VDJdb-based annotation leaned toward anti-spike CD8 responses and missed private and CD4 specificities.

TCRdb reprocessed the 5' RACE reads via MiXCR and lists one record per CDR3 protein. This repertoire shows 50,000 to 70,000 distinct CDR3 sequences, more than 7.5% found once; its top ten account for more than 3%. This clonotype came up a few times. What it recognizes is unknown. The sample was whole blood. The rearrangement joins TRBV5-1 to TRBJ2-3, with TRBD1 matching over 7 bases. This clonotype originated in an adult who was a healthcare worker with PCR-confirmed SARS-CoV-2 infection or an uninfected control (not recorded which). The CDR3 loop is CASSLEPTGPRDTQYF. In DNA, the CDR3 is TGCGCCAGCAGCTTGGAGCCGACAGGGCCGAGGGATACGCAGTATTTT.